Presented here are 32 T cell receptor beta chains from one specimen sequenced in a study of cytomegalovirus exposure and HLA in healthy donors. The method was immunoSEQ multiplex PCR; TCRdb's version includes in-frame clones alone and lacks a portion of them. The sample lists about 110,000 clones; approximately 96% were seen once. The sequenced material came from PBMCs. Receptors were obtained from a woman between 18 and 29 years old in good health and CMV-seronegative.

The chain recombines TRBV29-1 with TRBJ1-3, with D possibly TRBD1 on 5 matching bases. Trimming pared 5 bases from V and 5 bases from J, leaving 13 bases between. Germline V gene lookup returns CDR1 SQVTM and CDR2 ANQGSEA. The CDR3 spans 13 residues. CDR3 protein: CSVQFGGRNTIYF. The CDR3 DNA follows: TGCAGCGTTCAGTTCGGGGGAAGAAACACCATATATTTT.

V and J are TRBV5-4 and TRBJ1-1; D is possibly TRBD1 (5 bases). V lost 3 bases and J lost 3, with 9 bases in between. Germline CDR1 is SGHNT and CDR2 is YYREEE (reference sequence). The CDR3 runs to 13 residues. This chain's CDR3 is CASSWGDYTEAFF. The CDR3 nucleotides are TGTGCCAGCAGCTGGGGGGATTACACTGAAGCTTTCTTT.

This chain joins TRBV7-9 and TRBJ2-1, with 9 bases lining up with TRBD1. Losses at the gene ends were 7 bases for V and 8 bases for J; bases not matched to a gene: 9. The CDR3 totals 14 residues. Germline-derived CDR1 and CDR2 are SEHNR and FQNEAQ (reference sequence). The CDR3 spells CASIGDRDNDEQFF. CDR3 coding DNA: TGTGCCAGCATCGGGGACAGGGATAACGATGAGCAGTTCTTC. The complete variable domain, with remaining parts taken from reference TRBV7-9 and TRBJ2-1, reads DTGVSQNPRHKITKRGQNVTFRCDPISEHNRLYWYRQTLGQGPEFLTYFQNEAQLEKSRLLSDRFSAERPKGSFSTLEIQRTEQGDSAMYLCASIGDRDNDEQFFGPGTRLTVL.

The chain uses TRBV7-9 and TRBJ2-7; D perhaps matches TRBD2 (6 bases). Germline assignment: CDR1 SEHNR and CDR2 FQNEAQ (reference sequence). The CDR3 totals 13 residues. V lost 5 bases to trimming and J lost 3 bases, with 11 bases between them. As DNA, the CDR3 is TGTGCCAGCAGCCTGGTGGGAGGCTACGAGCAGTACTTC. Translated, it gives CASSLVGGYEQYF. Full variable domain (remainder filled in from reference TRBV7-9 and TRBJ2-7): DTGVSQNPRHKITKRGQNVTFRCDPISEHNRLYWYRQTLGQGPEFLTYFQNEAQLEKSRLLSDRFSAERPKGSFSTLEIQRTEQGDSAMYLCASSLVGGYEQYFGPGTRLTVT.

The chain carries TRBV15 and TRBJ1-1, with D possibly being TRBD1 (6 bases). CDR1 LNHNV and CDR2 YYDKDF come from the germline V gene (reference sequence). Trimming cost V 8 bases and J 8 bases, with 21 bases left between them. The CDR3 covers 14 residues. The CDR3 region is CATQKLTGKGEAFF. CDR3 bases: TGTGCCACCCAAAAACTCACAGGGAAGGGGGAAGCTTTCTTT.

The CDR3 loop reads CASSVRRTGIPYEQYF. In nucleotides, the CDR3 is TGTGCCAGCAGTGTCCGAAGGACAGGGATACCCTACGAGCAGTACTTC. The chain employs TRBV6-1 and TRBJ2-7, with 8 bases aligning to TRBD1. With 4 bases clipped from V and 2 bases from J, the junction kept 10 bases outside the gene matches. Germline V gene sequence: CDR1 MNHNS, CDR2 SASEGT. The CDR3 totals 16 residues.

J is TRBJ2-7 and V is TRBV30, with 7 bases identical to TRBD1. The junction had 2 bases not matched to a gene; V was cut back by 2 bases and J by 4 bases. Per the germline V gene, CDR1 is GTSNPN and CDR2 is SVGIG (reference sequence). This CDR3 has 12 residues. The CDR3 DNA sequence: TGTGCCTGGAGTCGACAGGGATACGAGCAGTACTTC. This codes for CAWSRQGYEQYF.

The CDR3 sequence: CASSPEGDSYEQYF. The CDR3 DNA is TGTGCCAGCAGCCCAGAGGGCGACTCCTACGAGCAGTACTTC. The chain carries TRBV7-8 and TRBJ2-7; perhaps TRBD2 as D (5 bases). With 5 bases removed from V and 0 bases from J, the gap between germline ends came to 11 bases. Germline CDR1 SGHVS, CDR2 FQNEAQ. The CDR3 is made up of 14 amino acids.

CDR3 DNA sequence: TGTGCCAGCAGCAACCTGATTGGGCGGGGTAGCACAGATACGCAGTATTTT. Amino acids: CASSNLIGRGSTDTQYF. The chain couples TRBV7-3 to TRBJ2-3; D perhaps matches TRBD2 (6 bases). The germline V gene encodes CDR1 SGHTA and CDR2 FQGTGA. The CDR3 runs to 17 residues. The ends were cut back, 5 bases at V and 0 bases at J, with 18 bases in the middle. Full variable domain (rest looked up from reference TRBV7-3 and TRBJ2-3): GAGVSQTPSNKVTEKGKYVELRCDPISGHTALYWYRQSLGQGPEFLIYFQGTGAADDSGLPNDRFFAVRPEGSVSTLKIQRTERGDSAVYLCASSNLIGRGSTDTQYFGPGTRLTVL.

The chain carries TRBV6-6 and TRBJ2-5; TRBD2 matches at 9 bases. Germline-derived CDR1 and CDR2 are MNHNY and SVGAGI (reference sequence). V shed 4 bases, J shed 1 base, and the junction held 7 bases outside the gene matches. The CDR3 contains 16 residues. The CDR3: CASSSRTTSGQETQYF. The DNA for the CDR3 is TGTGCCAGCAGTTCGAGAACGACTAGCGGCCAAGAGACCCAGTACTTC.

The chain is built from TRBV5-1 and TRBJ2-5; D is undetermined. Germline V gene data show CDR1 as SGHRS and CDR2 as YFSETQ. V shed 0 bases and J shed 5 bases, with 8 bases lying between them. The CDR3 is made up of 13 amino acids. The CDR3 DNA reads TGCGCCAGCAGCTTGGCGTTATTTGAGACCCAGTACTTC. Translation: CASSLALFETQYF.

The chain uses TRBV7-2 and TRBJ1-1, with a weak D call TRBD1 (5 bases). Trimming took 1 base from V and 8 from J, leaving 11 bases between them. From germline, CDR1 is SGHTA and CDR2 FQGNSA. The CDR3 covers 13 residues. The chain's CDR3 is CASSLGVGGEAFF. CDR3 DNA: TGTGCCAGCAGCTTAGGGGTGGGGGGAGAAGCTTTCTTT.

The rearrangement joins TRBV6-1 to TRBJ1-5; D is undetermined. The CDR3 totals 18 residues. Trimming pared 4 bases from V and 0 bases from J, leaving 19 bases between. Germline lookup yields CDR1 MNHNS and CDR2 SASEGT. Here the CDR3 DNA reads TGTGCCAGCAGTGTCACGGTACGCGGAACTTATAGCAATCAGCCCCAGCATTTT. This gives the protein CASSVTVRGTYSNQPQHF.

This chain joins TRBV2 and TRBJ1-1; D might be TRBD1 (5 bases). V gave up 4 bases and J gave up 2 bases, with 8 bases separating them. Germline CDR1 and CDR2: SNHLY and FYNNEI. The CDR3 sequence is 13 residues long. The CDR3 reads CASSVQGNTEAFF. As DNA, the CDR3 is TGTGCCAGCAGTGTCCAGGGAAACACTGAAGCTTTCTTT. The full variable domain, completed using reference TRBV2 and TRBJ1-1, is EPEVTQTPSHQVTQMGQEVILRCVPISNHLYFYWYRQILGQKVEFLVSFYNNEISEKSEIFDDQFSVERPDGSNFTLKIRSTKLEDSAMYFCASSVQGNTEAFFGQGTRLTVV.

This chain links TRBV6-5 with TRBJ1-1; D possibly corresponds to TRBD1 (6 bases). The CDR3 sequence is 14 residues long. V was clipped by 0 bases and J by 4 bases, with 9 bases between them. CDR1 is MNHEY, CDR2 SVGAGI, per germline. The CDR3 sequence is CASSYSGQPTEAFF. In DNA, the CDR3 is TGTGCCAGCAGTTACTCTGGACAGCCCACTGAAGCTTTCTTT.

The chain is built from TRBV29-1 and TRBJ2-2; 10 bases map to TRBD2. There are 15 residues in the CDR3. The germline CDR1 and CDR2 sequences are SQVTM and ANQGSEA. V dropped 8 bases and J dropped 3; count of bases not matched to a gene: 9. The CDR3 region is CSIIERGGYTGELFF. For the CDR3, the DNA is TGCAGCATTATCGAGCGGGGGGGTTACACCGGGGAGCTGTTTTTT.

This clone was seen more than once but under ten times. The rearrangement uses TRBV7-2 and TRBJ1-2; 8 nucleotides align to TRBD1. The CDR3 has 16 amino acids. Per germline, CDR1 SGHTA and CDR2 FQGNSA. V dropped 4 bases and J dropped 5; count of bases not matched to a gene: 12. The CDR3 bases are TGTGCCAGCAGCTCCTTGGGGGGACAGGATTTTTATGGCTACACCTTC. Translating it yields CASSSLGGQDFYGYTF.

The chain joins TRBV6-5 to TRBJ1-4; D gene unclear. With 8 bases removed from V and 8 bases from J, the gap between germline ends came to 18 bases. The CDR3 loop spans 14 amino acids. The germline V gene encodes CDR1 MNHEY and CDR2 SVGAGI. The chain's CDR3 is CASGESKGEEKLFF. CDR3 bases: TGTGCCAGCGGGGAGTCGAAGGGCGAGGAAAAACTGTTTTTT.

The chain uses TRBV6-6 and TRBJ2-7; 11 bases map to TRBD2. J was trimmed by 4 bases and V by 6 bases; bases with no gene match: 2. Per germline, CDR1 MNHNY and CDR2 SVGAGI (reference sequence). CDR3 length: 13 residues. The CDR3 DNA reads TGTGCCAGCAGCAGGACTAGCGGGTACGAGCAGTACTTC. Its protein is CASSRTSGYEQYF.

CDR3 loop: CASSFPDRNLNEQFF. CDR3 bases: TGTGCCAGCAGCTTCCCGGACAGGAACCTCAATGAGCAGTTCTTC. The chain is built from TRBV7-3 and TRBJ2-1; TRBD1 aligns across 7 bases. J was trimmed by 6 bases and V by 3 bases; bases with no gene match: 8. This CDR3 contains 15 residues. Germline V gene lookup returns CDR1 SGHTA and CDR2 FQGTGA.

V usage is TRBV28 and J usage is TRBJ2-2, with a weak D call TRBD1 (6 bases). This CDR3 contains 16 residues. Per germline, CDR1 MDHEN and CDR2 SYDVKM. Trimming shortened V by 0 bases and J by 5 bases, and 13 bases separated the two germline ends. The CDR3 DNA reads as TGTGCCAGCAGTTTATGGGGACATCAACGAACCGGGGAGCTGTTTTTT. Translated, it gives CASSLWGHQRTGELFF.

The CDR3 sequence is CAISETGSEAFF. The CDR3 coding sequence is TGTGCCATCAGTGAGACAGGGTCTGAAGCTTTCTTT. The rearrangement uses TRBV10-3 and TRBJ1-1, with a possible D match to TRBD1 (6 bases). There are 12 residues in the CDR3. V was pared by 2 bases and J by 6 bases, with 7 bases between. Looked up from germline, CDR1 is ENHRY and CDR2 is SYGVKD.

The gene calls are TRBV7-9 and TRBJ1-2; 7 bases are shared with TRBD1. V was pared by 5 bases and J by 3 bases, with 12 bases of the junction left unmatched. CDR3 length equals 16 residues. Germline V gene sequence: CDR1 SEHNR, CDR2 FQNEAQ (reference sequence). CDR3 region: CASSQRTGPVDYGYTF. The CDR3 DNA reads TGTGCCAGCAGCCAACGGACAGGACCGGTCGACTATGGCTACACCTTC.

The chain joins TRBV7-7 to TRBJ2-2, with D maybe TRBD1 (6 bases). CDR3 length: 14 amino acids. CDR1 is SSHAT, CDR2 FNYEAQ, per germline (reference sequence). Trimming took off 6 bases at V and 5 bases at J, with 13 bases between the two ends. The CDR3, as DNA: TGTGCCAGCAGTGGGAAGGGGGATACCGGGGAGCTGTTTTTT. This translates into CASSGKGDTGELFF.

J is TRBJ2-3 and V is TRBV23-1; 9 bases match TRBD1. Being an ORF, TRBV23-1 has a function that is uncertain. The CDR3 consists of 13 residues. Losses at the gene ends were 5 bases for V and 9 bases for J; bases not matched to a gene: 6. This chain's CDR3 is CASSSGTGLTQYF. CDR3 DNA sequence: TGCGCCAGCAGTTCCGGGACAGGGTTGACGCAGTATTTT.

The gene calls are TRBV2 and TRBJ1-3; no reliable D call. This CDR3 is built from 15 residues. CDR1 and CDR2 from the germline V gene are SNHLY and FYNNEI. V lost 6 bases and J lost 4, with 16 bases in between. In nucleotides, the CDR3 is TGTGCCAGCAGATCCATTGCCTCGGTCGGAAACACCATATATTTT. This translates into CASRSIASVGNTIYF. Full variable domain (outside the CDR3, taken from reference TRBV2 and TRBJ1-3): EPEVTQTPSHQVTQMGQEVILRCVPISNHLYFYWYRQILGQKVEFLVSFYNNEISEKSEIFDDQFSVERPDGSNFTLKIRSTKLEDSAMYFCASRSIASVGNTIYFGEGSWLTVV.

CDR3 coding DNA: TGTGCCAGTAGAAGGGACAGTTATAGCAATCAGCCCCAGCATTTT. It codes for CASRRDSYSNQPQHF. This chain joins TRBV19 and TRBJ1-5; 7 bases map to TRBD1. The germline CDR1 and CDR2 sequences are LNHDA and SQIVND (reference sequence). J was trimmed by 0 bases and V by 6 bases; bases with no gene match: 5. The CDR3 runs to 15 residues.

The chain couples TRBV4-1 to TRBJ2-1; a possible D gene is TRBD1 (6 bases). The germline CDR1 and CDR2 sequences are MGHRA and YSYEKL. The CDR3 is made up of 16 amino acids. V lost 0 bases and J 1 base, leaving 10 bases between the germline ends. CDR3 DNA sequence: TGCGCCAGCAGCCAAGAACTAGGGGGTTCCTACAATGAGCAGTTCTTC. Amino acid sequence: CASSQELGGSYNEQFF.

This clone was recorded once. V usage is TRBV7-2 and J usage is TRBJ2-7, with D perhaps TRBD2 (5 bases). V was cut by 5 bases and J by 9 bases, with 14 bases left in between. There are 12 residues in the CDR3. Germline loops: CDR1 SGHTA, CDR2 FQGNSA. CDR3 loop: CASSIPEGPQYF. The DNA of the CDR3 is TGTGCCAGCAGCATTCCCGAGGGCCCGCAGTACTTC.

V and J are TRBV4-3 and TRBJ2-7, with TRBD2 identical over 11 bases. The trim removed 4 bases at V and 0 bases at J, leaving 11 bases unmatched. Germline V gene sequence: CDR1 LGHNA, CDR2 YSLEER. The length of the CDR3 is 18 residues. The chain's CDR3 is CASSPQANLAGGSYEQYF. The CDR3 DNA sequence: TGCGCCAGCAGCCCACAGGCGAACCTAGCGGGGGGCTCCTACGAGCAGTACTTC.

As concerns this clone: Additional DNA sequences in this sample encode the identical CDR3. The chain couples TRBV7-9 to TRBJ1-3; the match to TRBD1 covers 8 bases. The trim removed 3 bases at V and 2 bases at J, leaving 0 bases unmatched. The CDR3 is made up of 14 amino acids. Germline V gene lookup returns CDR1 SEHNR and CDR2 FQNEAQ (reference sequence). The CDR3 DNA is TGTGCCAGCAGCTTGGACAGGGCTGGAAACACCATATATTTT. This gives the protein CASSLDRAGNTIYF.

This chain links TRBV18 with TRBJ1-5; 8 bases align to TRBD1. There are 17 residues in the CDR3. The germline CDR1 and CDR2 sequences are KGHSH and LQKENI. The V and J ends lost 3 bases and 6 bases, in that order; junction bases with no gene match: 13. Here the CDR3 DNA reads TGTGCCAGCTCACCGGCGTCGTGGACAGGGTCGTTTCAGCCCCAGCATTTT. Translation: CASSPASWTGSFQPQHF.